This T cell receptor (beta chain) was sequenced for a study of CD8 T cells in ankylosing spondylitis. By quantitative 5'-RACE with molecular barcodes, the TCR beta libraries were made. TCRdb reprocessed the 5' RACE reads with MiXCR, giving one entry per CDR3 protein. The sample consists of about 140,000 distinct CDR3 sequences, about 7% of them appearing once. This clonotype has more than one count but fewer than ten. Its antigen is not known. Germline V CDR1 and CDR2: SQVTM, ANQGSEA. V lost 4 bases and J lost 6; bases outside the gene matches: 8. The CDR3 sequence is 13 residues long. General study results and limits: The authors found the disease-linked clones to be CD8+ and relatively rare in peripheral blood. What seemed typical of ankylosing spondylitis blood was a TCR beta motif built from about eight highly homologous variants. Significant enrichment of disease-linked clones was reportedly seen in matched ankylosing spondylitis synovial fluid.

The sequence was obtained from a female donor with ankylosing spondylitis or in good health (not recorded which). Sequenced input: blood, either unsorted or a sorted T cell fraction (not recorded which). The J gene is TRBJ2-7, the V gene TRBV29-1; 8 bases fit TRBD2. CDR3 in amino acids: CSVAGLAPSEQYF. The CDR3 DNA follows: TGCAGCGTTGCCGGACTAGCACCCTCCGAGCAGTACTTC.